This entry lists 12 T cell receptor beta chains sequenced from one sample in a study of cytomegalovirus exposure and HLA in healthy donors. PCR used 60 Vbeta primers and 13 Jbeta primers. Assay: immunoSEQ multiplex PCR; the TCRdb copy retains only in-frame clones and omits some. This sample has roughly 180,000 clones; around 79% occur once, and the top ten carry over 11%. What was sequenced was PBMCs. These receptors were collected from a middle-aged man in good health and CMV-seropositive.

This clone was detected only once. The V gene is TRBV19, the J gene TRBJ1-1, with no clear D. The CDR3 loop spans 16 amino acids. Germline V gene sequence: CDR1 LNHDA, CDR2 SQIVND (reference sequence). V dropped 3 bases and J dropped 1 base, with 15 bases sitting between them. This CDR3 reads CASSIPMGEPNTEAFF. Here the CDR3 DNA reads TGTGCCAGTAGTATCCCGATGGGAGAACCGAACACTGAAGCTTTCTTT. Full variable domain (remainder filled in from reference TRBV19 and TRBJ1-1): DGGITQSPKYLFRKEGQNVTLSCEQNLNHDAMYWYRQDPGQGLRLIYYSQIVNDFQKGDIAEGYSVSREKKESFPLTVTSAQKNPTAFYLCASSIPMGEPNTEAFFGQGTRLTVV.

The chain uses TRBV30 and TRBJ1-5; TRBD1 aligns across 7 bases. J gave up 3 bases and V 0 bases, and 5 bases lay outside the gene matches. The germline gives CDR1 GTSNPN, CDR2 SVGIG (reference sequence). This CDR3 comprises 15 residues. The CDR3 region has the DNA TGTGCCTGGAGTGTAAGGGGGCTGCTCAATCAGCCCCAGCATTTT. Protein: CAWSVRGLLNQPQHF. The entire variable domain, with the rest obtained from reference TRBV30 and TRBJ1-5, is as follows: SQTIHQWPATLVQPVGSPLSLECTVEGTSNPNLYWYRQAAGRGLQLLFYSVGIGQISSEVPQNLSASRPQDRQFILSSKKLLLSDSGFYLCAWSVRGLLNQPQHFGDGTRLSIL.

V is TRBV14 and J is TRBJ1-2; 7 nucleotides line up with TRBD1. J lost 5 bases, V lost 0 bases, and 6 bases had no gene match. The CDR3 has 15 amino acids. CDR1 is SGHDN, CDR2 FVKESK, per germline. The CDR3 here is CASSQEMTGIYGYTF. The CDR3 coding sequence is TGTGCCAGCAGCCAAGAAATGACAGGGATTTATGGCTACACCTTC.

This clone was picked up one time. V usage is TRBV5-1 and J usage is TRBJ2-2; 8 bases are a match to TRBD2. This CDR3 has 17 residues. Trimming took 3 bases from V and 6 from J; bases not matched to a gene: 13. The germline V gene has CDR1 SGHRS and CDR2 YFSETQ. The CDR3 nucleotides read TGCGCCAGCAGCTCCCGATCCGGGGGGGCTTCAGCCGGGGAGCTGTTTTTT. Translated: CASSSRSGGASAGELFF.

The DNA of the CDR3 is TGTGCCAGCAGCTTAGCCGGGGACAGTTTGAACACTGAAGCTTTCTTT. Its translation is CASSLAGDSLNTEAFF. This chain joins TRBV13 and TRBJ1-1, with TRBD1 matching 7 bases. Germline loops: CDR1 PRHDT, CDR2 FYEKMQ (reference sequence). The CDR3 sequence is 16 residues long. The junction had 5 bases not matched to a gene; V was cut back by 1 base and J by 0 bases.

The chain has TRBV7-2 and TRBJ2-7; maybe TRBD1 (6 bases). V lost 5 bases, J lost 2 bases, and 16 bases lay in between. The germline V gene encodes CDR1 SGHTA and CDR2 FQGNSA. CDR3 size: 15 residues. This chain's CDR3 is CASSPEQGLPYEQYF. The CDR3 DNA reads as TGTGCCAGCAGCCCCGAACAGGGTCTCCCCTACGAGCAGTACTTC.

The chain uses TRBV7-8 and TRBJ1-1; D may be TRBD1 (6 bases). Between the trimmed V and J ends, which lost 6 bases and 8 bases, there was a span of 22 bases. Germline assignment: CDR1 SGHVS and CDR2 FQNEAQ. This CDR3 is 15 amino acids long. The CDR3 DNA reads TGTGCCAGCAGGTCCAACAGGGCGCGGAGTAGGGAAGCTTTCTTT. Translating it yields CASRSNRARSREAFF.

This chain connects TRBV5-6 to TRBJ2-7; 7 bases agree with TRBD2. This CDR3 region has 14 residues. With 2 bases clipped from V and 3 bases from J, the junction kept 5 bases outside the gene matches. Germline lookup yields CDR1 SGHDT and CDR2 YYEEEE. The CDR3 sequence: CASSFGTIIYEQYF. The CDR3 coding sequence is TGTGCCAGCAGCTTCGGGACTATAATCTACGAGCAGTACTTC. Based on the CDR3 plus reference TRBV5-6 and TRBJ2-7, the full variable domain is DAGVTQSPTHLIKTRGQQVTLRCSPKSGHDTVSWYQQALGQGPQFIFQYYEEEERQRGNFPDRFSGHQFPNYSSELNVNALLLGDSALYLCASSFGTIIYEQYFGPGTRLTVT.

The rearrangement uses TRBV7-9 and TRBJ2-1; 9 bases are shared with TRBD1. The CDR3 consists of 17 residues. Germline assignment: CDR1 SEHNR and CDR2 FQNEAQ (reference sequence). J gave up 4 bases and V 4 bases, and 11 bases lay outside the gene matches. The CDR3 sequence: CASSWEWSDRGYNEQFF. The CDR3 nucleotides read TGTGCCAGCAGCTGGGAGTGGTCGGACAGGGGATACAATGAGCAGTTCTTC.

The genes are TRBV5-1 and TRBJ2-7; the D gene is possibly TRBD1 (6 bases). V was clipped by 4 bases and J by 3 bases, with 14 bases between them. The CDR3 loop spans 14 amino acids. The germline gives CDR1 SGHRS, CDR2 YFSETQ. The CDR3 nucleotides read TGCGCCAGCAGCCTATTGGGACAAAGCTACGAGCAGTACTTC. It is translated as CASSLLGQSYEQYF.

CDR3: CASGTAAPGETQYF. The CDR3 DNA reads as TGTGCCAGCGGAACGGCCGCCCCGGGAGAGACCCAGTACTTC. The chain has TRBV28 and TRBJ2-5, with D hard to call. V was shortened by 8 bases and J by 4 bases, with 17 bases between the two germline ends. Germline V gene data show CDR1 as MDHEN and CDR2 as SYDVKM. This CDR3 has 14 amino acids.

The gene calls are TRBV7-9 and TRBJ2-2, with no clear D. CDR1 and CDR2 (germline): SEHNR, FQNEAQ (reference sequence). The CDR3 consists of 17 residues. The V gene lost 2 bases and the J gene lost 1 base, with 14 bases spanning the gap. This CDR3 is CASSLSYTEQNTGELFF. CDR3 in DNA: TGTGCCAGCAGCTTAAGTTACACGGAGCAGAACACCGGGGAGCTGTTTTTT. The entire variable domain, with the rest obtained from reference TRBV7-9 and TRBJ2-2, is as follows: DTGVSQNPRHKITKRGQNVTFRCDPISEHNRLYWYRQTLGQGPEFLTYFQNEAQLEKSRLLSDRFSAERPKGSFSTLEIQRTEQGDSAMYLCASSLSYTEQNTGELFFGEGSRLTVL.